Shown below are 4 T cell receptor beta chains from a single sample sequenced in a study of blood T cells in healthy people across ages. Through a sample-barcoded 5' primer and a J-beta primer mix, a second PCR was run for roughly 6 to 12 cycles. TCRdb used MiXCR to reprocess the 5' RACE reads, holding one entry per CDR3 protein. The sample includes about a million distinct CDR3 sequences, roughly two fifths seen only once; the top ten take approximately 14%. Material: blood. The source is a man between 18 and 29 years old in good health.

This clonotype was counted a few times. This rearrangement joins TRBV9 to TRBJ1-2; no clear D. The V end was cut by 3 bases, the J end by 1 base, with 13 bases between. Germline CDR1 SGDLS, CDR2 YYNGEE. This CDR3 region has 15 residues. The CDR3 bases are TGTGCCAGCAGCGAAGGCGACGGAGTTAACTATGGCTACACCTTC. It specifies CASSEGDGVNYGYTF.

This rearrangement joins TRBV2 to TRBJ1-5; D is unclear. The CDR3 has 15 residues. The V and J ends lost 0 bases and 14 bases respectively, with 20 bases between them. CDR1 SNHLY and CDR2 FYNNEI come from the germline V gene. CDR3 amino acids: CASSEAGKGIDAEHF. The CDR3 DNA follows: TGTGCCAGCAGTGAAGCGGGAAAGGGAATAGACGCCGAGCATTTT.

The rearrangement links TRBV7-2 to TRBJ1-2; D remains ambiguous. Trimming cost V 1 base and J 2 bases, with 11 bases left between them. Looked up from germline, CDR1 is SGHTA and CDR2 is FQGNSA. This CDR3 comprises 15 residues. The CDR3 spells CASSLGPEINYGYTF. For the CDR3, the DNA is TGTGCCAGCAGCTTAGGGCCAGAGATCAACTATGGCTACACCTTC.

Turning to this clonotype: A single base separates this from a much larger clone, so it may be a read error. The chain uses TRBV13 and TRBJ2-3; D is undetermined. The CDR3 consists of 14 residues. The V gene lost 5 bases and the J gene lost 2 bases, with 11 bases spanning the gap. The germline gives CDR1 PRHDT, CDR2 FYEKMQ (reference sequence). The CDR3 coding sequence is TGTGCCAGCAGCGTAGAAGGTGTCACAGATACGCAGTATTTT. It translates to CASSVEGVTDTQYF.